These 24 T cell receptor beta chains originate from one sample sequenced in a study of blood T cell repertoires in COVID-19. TCRdb's table, derived via immunoSEQ multiplex PCR, lists solely in-frame clones and lacks some. Among 100,000 to 150,000 clones listed, approximately 86% were seen once. Sequences were obtained from peripheral blood. The receptors derive from a woman in her 70s with COVID-19, enrolled during active disease.

This clone has a single count. This chain links TRBV27 with TRBJ2-7, with a tentative D call TRBD2 (5 bases). The V end lost 3 bases, the J end lost 1 base, and 13 bases lay between the germline ends. CDR1 and CDR2 (germline): MNHEY, SMNVEV (reference sequence). The CDR3 spans 15 residues. In nucleotides, the CDR3 is TGTGCCAGCAGTTTCCGTCGGGGTCTATCCTACGAGCAGTACTTC. This sequence encodes CASSFRRGLSYEQYF.

The rearrangement uses TRBV15 and TRBJ2-2; possibly TRBD1 for D (6 bases). There are 15 residues in the CDR3. V dropped 1 base and J dropped 5 bases, with 11 bases sitting between them. The germline gives CDR1 LNHNV, CDR2 YYDKDF (reference sequence). Written as DNA, the CDR3 is TGTGCCACCAGCAGAGTGGCAGGGGCGACCGGGGAGCTGTTTTTT. This translates into CATSRVAGATGELFF. The variable domain in full, with the rest retrieved from reference TRBV15 and TRBJ2-2, is DAMVIQNPRYQVTQFGKPVTLSCSQTLNHNVMYWYQQKSSQAPKLLFHYYDKDFNNEADTPDNFQSRRPNTSFCFLDIRSPGLGDTAMYLCATSRVAGATGELFFGEGSRLTVL.

The genes are TRBV25-1 and TRBJ1-1; the match to TRBD1 covers 8 bases. The CDR3 has 13 residues. Per the germline V gene, CDR1 is MGHDK and CDR2 is SYGVNS. Unmatched junction bases numbered 4, after V lost 6 bases and J lost 4 bases. This CDR3 reads CASSGQGSTEAFF. The CDR3 DNA reads as TGTGCCAGCAGCGGACAGGGCAGCACTGAAGCTTTCTTT. Full variable domain (missing parts from reference TRBV25-1 and TRBJ1-1): EADIYQTPRYLVIGTGKKITLECSQTMGHDKMYWYQQDPGMELHLIHYSYGVNSTEKGDLSSESTVSRIRTEHFPLTLESARPSHTSQYLCASSGQGSTEAFFGQGTRLTVV.

CDR3 amino acids: CASSLWTANNEKLFF. CDR3 DNA sequence: TGTGCCAGTAGTCTATGGACAGCGAATAATGAAAAACTGTTTTTT. The rearrangement links TRBV19 to TRBJ1-4; perhaps TRBD1 as D (6 bases). With 5 bases removed from V and 4 bases from J, the gap between germline ends came to 14 bases. The CDR3 is made up of 15 amino acids. CDR1 is LNHDA and CDR2 is SQIVND in the germline V gene (reference sequence). The variable domain in full, completed from reference TRBV19 and TRBJ1-4, reads DGGITQSPKYLFRKEGQNVTLSCEQNLNHDAMYWYRQDPGQGLRLIYYSQIVNDFQKGDIAEGYSVSREKKESFPLTVTSAQKNPTAFYLCASSLWTANNEKLFFGSGTQLSVL.

This clone came up once. The V call is TRBV5-1, the J call TRBJ1-1, with a tentative D call TRBD1 (6 bases). The CDR3 has 15 amino acids. V was trimmed by 1 base and J by 3 bases, leaving 13 bases between them. Germline V CDR1 and CDR2: SGHRS, YFSETQ. The CDR3 loop reads CASSLTGREYTEAFF. The DNA of the CDR3 is TGCGCCAGCAGCTTGACAGGGAGGGAGTACACTGAAGCTTTCTTT.

V gene TRBV7-6 combines with J gene TRBJ1-6, with D possibly TRBD1 on 6 matching bases. The V end was cut by 1 base, the J end by 9 bases, with 16 bases between. Germline CDR1 SGHVS, CDR2 FNYEAQ. The CDR3 has 16 amino acids. This chain's CDR3 is CASSLGGGGLGSPLHF. CDR3 nucleotide sequence: TGTGCCAGCAGCTTAGGAGGGGGAGGGCTGGGTTCACCCCTCCACTTT.

V usage is TRBV3-1 (or the pseudogene TRBV3-2) and J usage is TRBJ2-3; 8 bases fit TRBD2. Germline V CDR1 and CDR2: LGHDT, YNNKEL (reference sequence). The ends lost 0 bases at V and 1 base at J; junction bases unmatched: 0. This CDR3 spans 15 amino acids. The CDR3: CASSQDGGGTDTQYF. The CDR3 DNA is TGTGCCAGCAGCCAAGACGGGGGGGGCACAGATACGCAGTATTTT.

The CDR3 reads CASRPGGPGNQPQHF. The CDR3 region has the DNA TGTGCCAGCAGGCCAGGGGGCCCGGGCAATCAGCCCCAGCATTTT. V gene TRBV28 combines with J gene TRBJ1-5, with 8 bases fitting TRBD1. V shed 6 bases and J 2 bases; nucleotides not matched to a gene: 6. The CDR3 runs to 15 residues. From germline, CDR1 is MDHEN and CDR2 SYDVKM.

Of note for this clone: Other DNA sequences of this sample code for an identical CDR3. The chain recombines TRBV7-2 with TRBJ2-1, with 11 bases identical to TRBD2. Trimming took 3 bases from V and 8 from J; bases not matched to a gene: 0. The CDR3 spans 13 residues. From germline, CDR1 is SGHTA and CDR2 FQGNSA. The CDR3 region is CASSFSGGDEQFF. CDR3 sequence (DNA): TGTGCCAGCAGCTTTAGCGGGGGGGATGAGCAGTTCTTC.

DNA for the CDR3: TGTGCCAGCAGTCATACAGTTAGCGGGTTTAGTGAAAAACTGTTTTTT. Residues: CASSHTVSGFSEKLFF. The chain couples TRBV28 to TRBJ1-4, with D unresolved. CDR1 MDHEN and CDR2 SYDVKM come from the germline V gene. Trimming took 5 bases from V and 7 from J, leaving 20 bases between them. The CDR3 spans 16 residues.

The rearrangement links TRBV5-1 to TRBJ2-1, with D perhaps matching TRBD1 (8 bases). Per germline, CDR1 SGHRS and CDR2 YFSETQ. The CDR3 has 15 amino acids. V was cut by 3 bases and J by 8 bases, with 18 bases left in between. The CDR3 sequence: CASSSTGDYFYEQFF. The CDR3 DNA reads as TGCGCCAGCAGCTCGACAGGGGACTATTTCTATGAGCAGTTCTTC.

The chain combines TRBV7-8 with TRBJ1-6; D is possibly TRBD1 (5 bases). CDR3 length: 15 amino acids. V lost 1 base to trimming and J lost 10 bases, with 14 bases between them. Germline CDR1 and CDR2: SGHVS and FQNEAQ. CDR3 residues: CASSLVQGSLSPLHF. CDR3 sequence (DNA): TGTGCCAGCAGCTTAGTGCAGGGCTCGTTATCACCCCTCCACTTT.

The V and J genes are TRBV25-1 and TRBJ2-5; tentatively, D is TRBD2 (7 bases). Germline V lookup: CDR1 MGHDK, CDR2 SYGVNS. The CDR3 length is 15 residues. Trimming removed 1 base at V and 5 bases at J, with 14 bases between. This CDR3 reads CASSEFGGGGETQYF. CDR3 nucleotide sequence: TGTGCCAGCAGTGAATTCGGCGGGGGCGGCGAGACCCAGTACTTC.

This rearrangement joins TRBV27 to TRBJ1-1; the D gene is possibly TRBD1 (6 bases). The CDR3 extends over 13 amino acids. Germline V gene lookup returns CDR1 MNHEY and CDR2 SMNVEV (reference sequence). Trimming cost V 5 bases and J 5 bases, with 12 bases left between them. CDR3 DNA: TGTGCCAGCAGTCCCCCGAGGGGGACTGAAGCTTTCTTT. Residues: CASSPPRGTEAFF.

The J gene is TRBJ1-5, the V gene TRBV2, with D possibly being TRBD1 (5 bases). The V and J ends lost 5 bases and 5 bases respectively, with 10 bases between them. The CDR3 is 13 residues long. Per germline, CDR1 SNHLY and CDR2 FYNNEI. The CDR3 bases are TGTGCCAGCAGTTCCGGGGGAGATCAGCCCCAGCATTTT. Amino acids: CASSSGGDQPQHF. The variable domain in full, with the rest retrieved from reference TRBV2 and TRBJ1-5, is EPEVTQTPSHQVTQMGQEVILRCVPISNHLYFYWYRQILGQKVEFLVSFYNNEISEKSEIFDDQFSVERPDGSNFTLKIRSTKLEDSAMYFCASSSGGDQPQHFGDGTRLSIL.

The chain joins TRBV19 to TRBJ1-5, with 9 bases identical to TRBD1. This CDR3 contains 14 residues. The germline CDR1 and CDR2 sequences are LNHDA and SQIVND (reference sequence). With V trimmed by 4 bases and J by 7 bases, 5 bases remained unmatched. In nucleotides, the CDR3 is TGTGCCAGTAGTACAGGGACAGGGTGGCAGCCCCAGCATTTT. It translates to CASSTGTGWQPQHF. Using reference TRBV19 and TRBJ1-5 for the parts outside the CDR3, the full variable domain is DGGITQSPKYLFRKEGQNVTLSCEQNLNHDAMYWYRQDPGQGLRLIYYSQIVNDFQKGDIAEGYSVSREKKESFPLTVTSAQKNPTAFYLCASSTGTGWQPQHFGDGTRLSIL.

This sequence joins TRBV7-9 and TRBJ1-4, with 9 bases matching TRBD1. Trimming took 3 bases from V and 5 from J; bases not matched to a gene: 4. This CDR3 is 15 amino acids long. Germline loops: CDR1 SEHNR, CDR2 FQNEAQ (reference sequence). Here the CDR3 DNA reads TGTGCCAGCAGCTTCACAGGGGGCGGCAATGAAAAACTGTTTTTT. Its protein product is CASSFTGGGNEKLFF.

This chain joins TRBV5-5 and TRBJ2-5; TRBD1 might be the D (6 bases). V gave up 4 bases and J gave up 2 bases, with 15 bases separating them. The CDR3 runs 15 residues. Germline lookup yields CDR1 SGHKS and CDR2 YYEKEE (reference sequence). This CDR3 reads CASSMTGQTQETQYF. CDR3 in DNA: TGTGCCAGCAGCATGACAGGTCAAACACAAGAGACCCAGTACTTC.

The CDR3 loop reads CASSLGRGRMTEAFF. The CDR3 bases are TGTGCCAGCAGTTTAGGCAGGGGGCGCATGACTGAAGCTTTCTTT. The rearrangement joins TRBV6-5 to TRBJ1-1; 8 bases match TRBD1. V shed 4 bases and J 5 bases; nucleotides not matched to a gene: 9. Germline-derived CDR1 and CDR2 are MNHEY and SVGAGI. CDR3 length equals 15 residues.

CDR3 amino acids: CASSTGGQNTGELFF. The CDR3 DNA reads as TGCGCCAGCAGTACAGGGGGCCAAAACACCGGGGAGCTGTTTTTT. The chain has TRBV5-1 and TRBJ2-2; TRBD1 matches 9 bases. This CDR3 has 15 residues. In germline, CDR1 is SGHRS, CDR2 YFSETQ. The V gene end was trimmed by 5 bases and the J gene end by 2 bases; junction bases not matched to a gene: 4.

The chain carries TRBV19 and TRBJ1-5; D is unclear. This CDR3 contains 14 residues. The germline CDR1 and CDR2 sequences are LNHDA and SQIVND (reference sequence). Trimming took off 7 bases at V and 3 bases at J, with 13 bases between the two ends. The DNA of the CDR3 is TGTGCCAGTAACCTCATCCACAACAATCAGCCCCAGCATTTT. It codes for CASNLIHNNQPQHF.

The chain links TRBV19 to TRBJ2-4; 9 bases line up with TRBD2. V was pared by 7 bases and J by 6 bases, with 10 bases of the junction left unmatched. Germline-derived CDR1 and CDR2 are LNHDA and SQIVND (reference sequence). This CDR3 has 15 amino acids. The CDR3: CASTLDAGGTNIQYF. DNA of the CDR3: TGTGCCAGTACTCTGGATGCGGGGGGGACAAACATTCAGTACTTC.

CDR3 residues: CASSSRTSGGVSEQFF. The CDR3 coding sequence is TGTGCCAGCAGTTCTCGGACTAGCGGGGGGGTCAGTGAGCAGTTCTTC. The genes are TRBV6-2 or TRBV6-3 and TRBJ2-1; 15 positions match TRBD2. The CDR3 totals 16 residues. Germline V lookup: CDR1 MNHEY, CDR2 SVGEGT. J was trimmed by 9 bases and V by 4 bases; bases with no gene match: 7.

This chain uses TRBV5-1 with TRBJ2-2, with a tentative D call TRBD1 (5 bases). Per germline, CDR1 SGHRS and CDR2 YFSETQ. Trimming removed 4 bases from V and 3 bases from J, with 7 bases in between. This CDR3 region has 13 residues. Here the CDR3 DNA reads TGCGCCAGCAGCGGACACGACACCGGGGAGCTGTTTTTT. Translation: CASSGHDTGELFF.